This T cell receptor (beta chain) was identified in a study of CD8+ T cells in alopecia areata. About the research overall: Percent affected scalp area, the SALT score, rated treated patients' severity.

Treatment in this sample: oral pan-JAK inhibitor, 5-10 mg twice daily. Sequencing templates came from extracted RNA that was reverse transcribed into cDNA. This table comes from immunoSEQ multiplex PCR, and its TCRdb copy is limited to in-frame clones, with some not included. The repertoire holds some 200,000 clones, with 50% to 60% as singletons. The germline gives CDR1 SGHRS, CDR2 YFSETQ. V was cut by 2 bases and J by 0 bases, with 9 bases left in between. The CDR3 contains 15 residues. The genes are TRBV5-1 and TRBJ1-5; D is unresolved. The clonotype comes from a human donor with alopecia areata. The sample here was CD4+ T cells sorted from blood, taken at week 4, from a patient treated with tofacitinib. The CDR3 DNA sequence: TGCGCCAGCAGCTTAGGAACCGATAGCAATCAGCCCCAGCATTTT. Its protein product is CASSLGTDSNQPQHF.